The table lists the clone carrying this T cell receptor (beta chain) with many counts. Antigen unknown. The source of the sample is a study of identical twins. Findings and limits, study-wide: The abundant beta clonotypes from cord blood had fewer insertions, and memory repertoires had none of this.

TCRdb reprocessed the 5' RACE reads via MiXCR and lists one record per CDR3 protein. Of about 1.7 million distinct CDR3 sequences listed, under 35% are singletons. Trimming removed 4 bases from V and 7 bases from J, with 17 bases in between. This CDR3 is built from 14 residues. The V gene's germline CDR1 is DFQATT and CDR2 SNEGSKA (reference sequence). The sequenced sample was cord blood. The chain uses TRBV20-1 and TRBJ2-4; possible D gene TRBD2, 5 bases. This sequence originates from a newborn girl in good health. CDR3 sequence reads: CSATSEARRNIQYF. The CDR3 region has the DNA TGCAGTGCTACTTCGGAGGCGAGGCGGAACATTCAGTACTTC.